The rows below give T cell receptor beta chains drawn from one sample of a study of OX40 agonist ivuxolimab in advanced cancers. Clones were sequenced by immunoSEQ multiplex PCR, and TCRdb holds only the in-frame ones, with some missing. The sample contains under 85,000 clones, approximately 86% of which appear only once. Sequencing used CD4+ or CD8+ T cells sorted from blood, obtained in a trial of the OX40 agonist ivuxolimab. The receptors were gathered from an adult with an advanced solid tumor such as melanoma, head and neck, liver or kidney cancer. Each CDR3 is given with its conserved first and last residue. D genes are given only for firm matches. The size entry is marked missing in some rows and otherwise reads once, few, many or a size class.

D gene,J gene,V gene,clone size,CDR3 protein,CDR3 DNA
TRBD1,TRBJ2-1,TRBV29-1,.,CSATRGTGGHEQFF,TGCAGCGCCACGAGAGGGACAGGGGGGCATGAGCAGTTCTTC
.,TRBJ1-6,TRBV23-1,.,CASSQIFQDGPPGDYNSPLHF,TGCGCCAGCAGTCAAATCTTCCAGGATGGGCCCCCTGGTGACTATAATTCACCCCTCCACTTT
.,TRBJ2-5,TRBV7-3,once,CASSFGNSETQYF,TGTGCCAGCAGCTTTGGGAACTCAGAGACCCAGTACTTC
TRBD2,TRBJ2-1,TRBV19,.,CASSTDSGGAPQQFF,TGTGCCAGTAGTACAGATAGCGGGGGGGCACCGCAGCAGTTCTTC
.,TRBJ2-7,TRBV5-1,.,CASSFQWGDEQYF,TGCGCCAGCAGCTTTCAGTGGGGGGACGAGCAGTACTTC
.,TRBJ2-1,TRBV12-5,.,CASGPRGGGYYNEQFF,TGTGCTAGTGGTCCCCGAGGCGGGGGCTACTACAATGAGCAGTTCTTC
.,TRBJ1-3,TRBV7-2,.,CASSLGPERGHSSGNTIYF,TGTGCCAGCAGCTTGGGACCTGAACGGGGACATAGTTCTGGAAACACCATATATTTT
.,TRBJ2-7,TRBV28,.,CASSGTKGEGRIGGTYEQYF,TGTGCCAGCAGCGGGACAAAGGGTGAGGGGAGGATCGGTGGAACCTACGAGCAGTACTTC
TRBD2,TRBJ2-4,TRBV5-1,.,CASSLDLAGAKNIQYF,TGCGCCAGCAGCTTGGATTTAGCGGGGGCCAAAAACATTCAGTACTTC
.,TRBJ2-2,TRBV11-3,.,CASSPGGLEAGELFF,TGTGCCAGCAGCCCTGGAGGGTTAGAAGCCGGGGAGCTGTTTTTT
.,TRBJ2-1,TRBV19,.,CASKGYYNEQFF,TGTGCCAGTAAAGGCTACTACAATGAGCAGTTCTTC
.,TRBJ2-4,TRBV30,.,CAWSVFSLAKNIQYF,TGTGCCTGGAGTGTGTTCTCCCTAGCCAAAAACATTCAGTACTTC